This TCR beta chain was sequenced during a study of blood T cell repertoires in COVID-19. Across the whole study: Nucleic acid was either cDNA or gDNA, and it came from T cells, B-cell-depleted T cells, or PBMCs.

Trimming shortened V by 0 bases and J by 0 bases, and 9 bases separated the two germline ends. From germline, CDR1 is WSHSY and CDR2 SAAADI. CDR3 length: 16 residues. Clones were read by immunoSEQ multiplex PCR, and TCRdb kept only the in-frame ones, dropping some. Here the sample spans fewer than 450,000 clones, roughly 88% being singletons. It was during active infection that Seattle patients were enrolled and then longitudinally followed. The TCR originated in a woman in her forties or fifties with COVID-19, enrolled during active disease. The rearrangement uses TRBV10-2 and TRBJ1-3; no firm D call. The sequenced material came from peripheral blood. The CDR3 region has the DNA TGCGCCAGCAGTGAGTCGGCGGGGAGCTCTGGAAACACCATATATTTT. Its translation: CASSESAGSSGNTIYF.